The rows below give T cell receptor beta chains drawn from one sample of a study of siplizumab effects on memory and regulatory T cells. Sequencing was performed with immunoSEQ multiplex PCR; in TCRdb, only in-frame clones are kept and a portion is missing. The table records about 46,000 clones, over 90% of them present only once. Sequencing input: CD8+ T cells sorted from blood. The receptors stem from a human donor in good health. CDR3s include the opening cysteine and the closing phenylalanine or tryptophan. Fields, in order: clone size, V gene, D gene, J gene, CDR3 protein, CDR3 DNA. D genes are given only for firm matches. Clone size is given for some rows only: seen once, a few or many times, or a class if the clone is expanded.

.	TRBV15	.	TRBJ2-7	CATSRDWALDSYEQYF	TGTGCCACCAGCAGAGATTGGGCCCTAGACTCCTACGAGCAGTACTTC
.	TRBV10-2	.	TRBJ2-7	CASSEGVEQYF	TGCGCCAGCAGTGAGGGGGTGGAGCAGTACTTC
.	TRBV6-4	.	TRBJ1-5	CASSARAGYQPQHF	TGTGCCAGCAGTGCCCGCGCGGGCTATCAGCCCCAGCATTTT
.	TRBV28	TRBD1	TRBJ1-6	CASSVGQANSPLHF	TGTGCCAGCAGTGTCGGACAGGCAAATTCACCCCTCCACTTT
.	TRBV4-1	.	TRBJ2-7	CASSFTSSYEQYF	TGCGCCAGCAGCTTTACTAGCTCCTACGAGCAGTACTTC
.	TRBV6-4	TRBD2	TRBJ2-2	CASSGGFSSGTNTGELFF	TGTGCCAGCAGTGGGGGATTCTCGAGCGGGACGAACACCGGGGAGCTGTTTTTT
.	TRBV5-4	.	TRBJ2-7	CASSSRSSYEQYF	TGTGCCAGCAGCTCGAGGAGTTCTTACGAGCAGTACTTC
.	TRBV5-1	.	TRBJ2-7	CASKIDYYYEQYF	TGCGCCAGCAAGATCGACTATTACTACGAGCAGTACTTC
.	TRBV19	TRBD2	TRBJ2-7	CASSRRTSGSYEQYF	TGTGCCAGTAGTAGAAGGACTAGCGGATCCTACGAGCAGTACTTC
.	TRBV25-1	TRBD2	TRBJ2-3	CASSRLAGTDTQYF	TGTGCCAGCAGCCGACTAGCGGGCACAGATACGCAGTATTTT
.	TRBV28	TRBD1	TRBJ2-3	CASSFLTGGLTDTQYF	TGTGCCAGCAGTTTCCTGACAGGGGGCCTCACAGATACGCAGTATTTT
few	TRBV20-1	.	TRBJ2-7	CSVMLAYEQYF	TGCAGTGTTATGTTGGCCTACGAGCAGTACTTC
.	TRBV5-1	TRBD1	TRBJ2-7	CASRGGQGAYEQYF	TGCGCCAGCAGGGGGGGACAGGGTGCCTACGAGCAGTACTTC
.	TRBV27	.	TRBJ2-1	CASSLSTWGGVKQFF	TGTGCCAGCAGTTTATCGACTTGGGGTGGGGTGAAGCAGTTCTTC
.	TRBV5-1	TRBD1	TRBJ1-2	CASSFLRGQGYTF	TGCGCCAGCAGCTTCCTAAGGGGGCAGGGCTACACCTTC
once	TRBV7-9	.	TRBJ2-3	CASSSAIDTQYF	TGTGCCAGCAGCTCCGCCATAGATACGCAGTATTTT
.	TRBV30	TRBD2	TRBJ2-5	CATSKTSESMETQYF	TGTGCCACTTCGAAGACTAGCGAGTCGATGGAGACCCAGTACTTC
.	TRBV5-6	.	TRBJ2-7	CASSPQGHEQYF	TGTGCCAGCAGCCCGCAGGGCCACGAGCAGTACTTC
.	TRBV11-3	.	TRBJ2-7	CASSLVGDDYEQYF	TGTGCCAGCAGCTTAGTCGGGGATGACTACGAGCAGTACTTC
.	TRBV6-1	TRBD2	TRBJ2-1	CASSVTSGISRDEQFF	TGTGCCAGCAGTGTTACTAGCGGGATATCTAGGGATGAGCAGTTCTTC
.	TRBV28	.	TRBJ2-1	CASSLWGGEQFF	TGTGCCAGCAGTTTATGGGGGGGTGAGCAGTTCTTC
.	TRBV25-1	.	TRBJ1-4	CASSEFDGEKLFF	TGTGCCAGCAGTGAATTCGACGGTGAAAAACTGTTTTTT
.	TRBV9	TRBD2	TRBJ2-3	CASSVEAGGSDTQYF	TGTGCCAGCAGCGTAGAAGCGGGAGGGTCAGATACGCAGTATTTT
.	TRBV15	.	TRBJ2-2	CATSREGTGELFF	TGTGCCACCAGCAGAGAGGGGACCGGGGAGCTGTTTTTT
.	TRBV19	.	TRBJ2-7	CASSRALGPNEQYF	TGTGCCAGTAGTAGGGCCCTAGGCCCCAACGAGCAGTACTTC
.	TRBV5-4	TRBD1	TRBJ1-2	CASSFARLTGDYGYTF	TGTGCCAGCAGCTTCGCGCGGCTGACAGGGGACTATGGCTACACCTTC
.	TRBV27	TRBD1	TRBJ2-1	CASSFQPGQGPYNEQFF	TGTGCCAGCAGTTTCCAACCGGGACAGGGCCCTTACAATGAGCAGTTCTTC
few	TRBV19	TRBD1	TRBJ1-2	CASSIDPTIAGQQNYGYTF	TGTGCCAGTAGTATAGATCCGACAATAGCGGGACAGCAAAACTATGGCTACACCTTC
.	TRBV19	TRBD1	TRBJ1-5	CASTADRGDQPQHF	TGTGCCAGTACCGCGGACAGGGGGGATCAGCCCCAGCATTTT
.	TRBV5-8	.	TRBJ2-7	CASSLTFYEQYF	TGTGCCAGCAGCCTAACTTTCTACGAGCAGTACTTC
.	TRBV7-9	.	TRBJ2-1	CASSPRSSSSYNEQFF	TGTGCCAGCAGCCCACGGTCCTCAAGCTCCTACAATGAGCAGTTCTTC